This T cell receptor beta chain was sequenced in a study of cytomegalovirus exposure and HLA in healthy donors (dated by TCRdb to 2016 to 2017). Notes on the research overall: An earlier analysis of approximately 640 of the donors reported roughly 270 Gb of sequence data and about 100 million unique TCR beta sequences from some 180 million T cells. Across around 400 genotyped donors of the cohort, an average of approximately 240,000 unique TCR beta nucleotide sequences per donor were sequenced, and roughly 17% of those sequences were non-productive. In a later genetic analysis, genome-wide SNP genotypes for about 55% of the roughly 700 donors were used, and that subset was treated as a discovery cohort. An early release covering roughly 600 HLA-typed donors comprised roughly 300 gigabases of sequencing data and about 90 million unique TCR sequences. An earlier analysis of around 640 of the donors used high-throughput TCR beta sequencing to judge whether each TCR beta V gene segment behaved as functional or pseudogenic. Along with the 666-subject first cohort, a separate validation cohort of over a hundred different subjects was used. HLA typing included class I and class II loci at four-digit resolution. Typing coverage differed by locus: A, B, C, DRB1 and DQB1 were typed in roughly 620-630 donors, DQA1 in 500 to 550, DPA1 in 600 to 610, and DPB1 in 450 to 480. Donor age, sex, ethnicity and CMV serostatus were collected together with the repertoire data. The study profiled the T cell repertoires of fewer than 850 subjects by immunosequencing and related them to cytomegalovirus serostatus. The study was designed to test whether signatures of past pathogen exposure could be identified by cataloging public T cell receptors. All discovery cohort repertoires had been generated using a single sequencing platform. To predict cytomegalovirus infection status, the study combined high-throughput TCR immunosequencing, statistical association of individual TCRs with disease status, and machine learning. Several DR-DQ haplotypes were treated as single units for association and clustering because of strong linkage in the cohort. To study patterns of TCR occurrence, a later analysis re-analyzed previously published TCR beta repertoires from several hundred donors and added high-resolution HLA genotyping. Among the roughly 400 genotyped donors, about 83% belonged to the genetic ancestry cluster associated with self-reported Caucasian donors. The later analysis used no new phenotypic data to find candidate immune exposures, relying instead on TCR beta sequences and their occurrence across donors. What the authors observed across the whole study: A later genetic analysis reported fewer N-insertions in productive TCRs among donors in an Asian-associated ancestry cluster than the roughly 620-donor mean. In vitro tests confirmed that a few of the cytomegalovirus-associated TCR beta chains recognize cytomegalovirus antigens. In a later analysis, several top co-occurrence clusters were reported to appear linked to parvovirus B19, influenza, CMV and Epstein-Barr virus. A later analysis associated about 17,000 TCR beta sequences with specific HLA alleles at a false discovery rate of 0.05. According to a later analysis, TCR association rates differed among HLA loci, with DRB1 alleles showing the most associated TCRs and HLA-C alleles showing the fewest. The only immune exposure information available for the cohort was CMV serostatus. In a later analysis, most CMV-associated TCR beta chains were found to appear HLA-restricted, with HLA associations seemingly driven largely by CMV exposure. In this cohort, only TCR beta chains were sequenced, and detectable features were limited by the absence of alpha or paired-chain data. Linkage disequilibrium might explain the correlated functional status among segregating V segments, but an unknown experimental factor could not be ruled out. An association between a missense DCLRE1C variant and V-gene and J-gene trimming of TCR beta chains was found in a later genetic analysis and replicated in an independent cohort. Strong co-occurrence of HLA alleles, especially DR and DQ, made assigning TCR associations to individual alleles difficult. The earlier analysis of almost 600 of the donors excluded roughly 17 rarely observed V segments, including chromosome 9 orphons, because counts were too low. Most TCR sequences were observed very rarely across donors, whereas some public TCRs were present in many individuals. In an earlier analysis of around 500 of the donors, most TCR beta V segments appeared in productive rearrangements about 87% or about 30% of the time, broadly matching IMGT annotations. The study gave a list of more than 150 TCR beta chains associated with cytomegalovirus. Sequencing depth was assumed to be roughly uniform across donors in the presence/absence analyses, though that assumption may not hold. A cluster of highly shared sequence variants was judged likely to represent a technical artifact of the sequencing pipeline. A further reported finding was that TCR beta sequences accurately predicted the HLA-A and HLA-B alleles for most subjects in the first cohort. It was suggested by the authors that the approach could potentially be generalized to other disease states and immunological phenotypes. In both the original and validation cohorts, the classifier was reported to diagnose cytomegalovirus status with high specificity and sensitivity. HLA typing was unavailable for some donors at each locus, so association tests used only the typed subset. Compared with equally common non-associated chains, HLA-associated TCR beta chains in a later analysis were more clonally expanded and had lower generation probabilities.

Preparation of the library involved the immunoSEQ multiplex PCR assay. For the multiplex PCR, a mixture combining 60 forward primers for TCR Vbeta segments and 13 reverse primers for TCR Jbeta segments was used. A multiplex PCR assay on genomic DNA amplified the CDR3 region of rearranged TCR beta genes. The Illumina HiSeq System was used to sequence the amplified TCR beta libraries as 87-base-pair reads. Regarding the original processing steps: A later analysis counted some 74 million unique TCR beta chains across the 640 or so repertoires, and 9.5 million to 11 million of these chains were shared by at least two donors. Raw reads were error-corrected and collapsed into unique sequences with a nearest-neighbor algorithm that merged closely related sequences to remove PCR and sequencing errors. V, D and J gene segments were assigned by aligning CDR3 sequences to IMGT reference sequences. For a sequence to be retained, at least a six-nucleotide match to both a V gene segment and a J gene segment was required. A rearrangement was called productive if the CDR3 had no stop codons and remained in frame with V and J, and every other rearrangement was called non-productive. Following IMGT convention, CDR3 was defined as the stretch from the second conserved V-encoded cysteine up to the conserved J-encoded phenylalanine. Sequences without an unambiguous match to a single V gene segment were excluded from the earlier analysis of approximately 560 of the donors. In an earlier analysis of 450 to 700 of the donors, V segments were called functional above 56.7% productive rearrangements and were called segregating when the between-donor standard deviation exceeded 5%. A statistical classification framework was developed to diagnose cytomegalovirus status using the catalog of TCR beta chain sequences. In a later analysis, TCR nucleotide sequences were compared against IMGT/GENE-DB human TR gene sequences so that V and J genes could be assigned. In a later analysis, CDR3 sequences and most-parsimonious VDJ recombination scenarios were assigned using the TCRdist pipeline. In a later analysis, every TCR beta chain was defined by the combination of its CDR3 amino acid sequence and its V-gene family, and reads without a unique V-gene family were dropped. As a way to deal with suspected cross-contamination and a sequencing artifact, a later analysis dropped 450 to 700 nucleotide sequences that were highly shared and had low generation probability. For each public chain, a later analysis derived a clonal expansion index from normalized ranks of inferred template counts within each repertoire. In a later analysis, generation probabilities were computed with a VDJ recombination model fitted to out-of-frame rearrangements, and the resulting probabilities were checked against IGoR. Hypergeometric tests were used in a later analysis to score TCR-TCR, TCR-HLA and TCR-CMV co-occurrence, with a repertoire-size bias correction applied to the TCR pairs. To estimate false discovery rates, a later analysis permuted the HLA or CMV assignments 20 times. In a later analysis, co-occurring TCRs were grouped using DBSCAN, with TCRdist sequence similarity added in when clustering inside HLA-allele-positive subsets. For co-occurrence clustering, repertoires with fewer than 30,000 or more than 120,000 public chains were excluded, along with four to six repertoires with anomalous nucleotide sharing. Sourced from immuneACCESS, this table was stored by TCRdb with only in-frame sequences that have V and J called. A share of the clones is absent; for the studies checked, an unresolved V gene accounts for under half, and the remainder has no known explanation. V, J and clone size were drawn from that table, and D and trimming were deduced from the DNA. In all, the sample holds 130,000 or so clones, and about 80% of those were seen once. The ten largest clones take up about 1.8% of the sample.

As regards this clone: Its recognized antigen is unknown. Within one base of it there is no much larger clone, and no base qualities were kept.

The cohort comprised under 700 healthy bone marrow donors. All cohort members were sampled while nominally healthy, although unrecorded immune exposures were likely present. The donor tested CMV seronegative and was one of the 352 seronegative cohort members. A peripheral blood sample was provided by each donor, and peripheral blood mononuclear cells were used for TCR beta sequencing. The Qiagen DNeasy Blood Extraction Kit was used to extract genomic DNA from the blood cell samples. The sequencing sample was made of PBMCs. The origin of this receptor is a man between 18 and 35 years old in good health and CMV-seronegative.

The DNA is TGTGCCAGCAGTGATTTATCCGGAAACACCATATATTTT. This encodes CASSDLSGNTIYF. The chain joins TRBV6-1 to TRBJ1-3; the D gene cannot be named for sure. The CDR3 runs 13 residues from the cysteine to the phenylalanine. Just CDR3 DNA is preserved here, 39 bases in frame from base 1. From the germline V gene, CDR1 is MNHNS and CDR2 is SASEGT. Trimming costs V 3 bases and J 4 bases, and their ends lie 7 bases apart.